Listed below are T cell receptor beta chains from one sample, sequenced in a study of blood T cells in healthy people across ages. Via MiXCR, TCRdb re-called the 5' RACE reads, giving one row per CDR3 protein. The repertoire consists of 1.2 million to 1.5 million distinct CDR3 sequences, with approximately 59% occurring once and the leading ten covering about 6.7%. The sequenced sample was blood. The receptors here all came from a man aged 18 to 30 in good health. Each CDR3 is given with its conserved first and last residue. The order of the fields is V gene, D gene, CDR3 protein. The D gene is left open where the match is weak.

v_call: TRBV6-6; d_call: .; cdr3_aa: CASSSTRYYEQYF
v_call: TRBV7-2; d_call: TRBD2; cdr3_aa: CASSPGGTSGYEQYF
v_call: TRBV5-6; d_call: .; cdr3_aa: CASSAHVQFAEAFF
v_call: TRBV12-3/TRBV12-4; d_call: TRBD2; cdr3_aa: CASSFSQGLAGGTSTDTQYF
v_call: TRBV20-1; d_call: .; cdr3_aa: CSASRLAGENTGELFF
v_call: TRBV12-5; d_call: .; cdr3_aa: CASGLDPTRTARYTGELFF
v_call: TRBV29-1; d_call: .; cdr3_aa: CGVEVGSSYEQYF
v_call: TRBV15; d_call: .; cdr3_aa: CATSRDRGFLTGELFF
v_call: TRBV20-1; d_call: TRBD1; cdr3_aa: CSARQGARYNEQFF
v_call: TRBV12-3/TRBV12-4; d_call: TRBD1; cdr3_aa: CASSPRQGYYGYTF
v_call: TRBV7-2; d_call: .; cdr3_aa: CASSLEFGFPEETQYF
v_call: TRBV19; d_call: .; cdr3_aa: CASRKEQRYTDTQYF
v_call: TRBV29-1; d_call: .; cdr3_aa: CSVGSPITDTQYF
v_call: TRBV6-5; d_call: .; cdr3_aa: CASSLAGSWSTDTQYF
v_call: TRBV19; d_call: .; cdr3_aa: CASSNFYTGRTNYEAFF
v_call: TRBV7-9; d_call: TRBD2; cdr3_aa: CASSLGASGLTDTQYF
v_call: TRBV12-3/TRBV12-4; d_call: TRBD1; cdr3_aa: CASSSPGQGAYGYTF
v_call: TRBV20-1; d_call: TRBD2; cdr3_aa: CSATTGGYEQYF
v_call: TRBV4-3; d_call: TRBD1; cdr3_aa: CASEADRGAGELFF
v_call: TRBV3-1; d_call: .; cdr3_aa: CASSQGAKETQYF
v_call: TRBV6-5; d_call: .; cdr3_aa: CASSYAANYEQYF
v_call: TRBV4-1; d_call: .; cdr3_aa: CASSPNKEAGWVQPQHF
v_call: TRBV27; d_call: TRBD1; cdr3_aa: CASSVDRVHEQYF
v_call: TRBV4-2; d_call: TRBD1; cdr3_aa: CASSQRDRTSDTQYF
v_call: TRBV5-1; d_call: .; cdr3_aa: CASSPTTVYEQYF
v_call: TRBV6-6; d_call: .; cdr3_aa: CASSYGGGELFF
v_call: TRBV6-5; d_call: .; cdr3_aa: CASSGISNTGELFF
v_call: TRBV29-1; d_call: .; cdr3_aa: CSVAGGERNYGYTF
v_call: TRBV12-3/TRBV12-4; d_call: .; cdr3_aa: CASRGGTVEKLFF
v_call: TRBV7-2; d_call: TRBD1; cdr3_aa: CASSLSGQGIDTQYF
v_call: TRBV7-9; d_call: .; cdr3_aa: CASSLASASGANVLTF
v_call: TRBV7-2; d_call: .; cdr3_aa: CASSPYPKRTDTQYF
v_call: TRBV12-3/TRBV12-4; d_call: .; cdr3_aa: CASSPSGGFYSPLHF
v_call: TRBV5-1; d_call: .; cdr3_aa: CASSGGQLGPQVEAFF
v_call: TRBV11-1; d_call: .; cdr3_aa: CASSAEITNTEAFF
v_call: TRBV29-1; d_call: .; cdr3_aa: CSVGTGDSEQYF
v_call: TRBV4-1; d_call: .; cdr3_aa: CASSSLEGAPYEQYF
v_call: TRBV3-1; d_call: TRBD2; cdr3_aa: CASSQWRGASNEQFF
v_call: TRBV3-1; d_call: TRBD2; cdr3_aa: CASSQGLRGRQDTQYF
v_call: TRBV9; d_call: .; cdr3_aa: CASSVGSMGSTEAFF
v_call: TRBV4-1; d_call: .; cdr3_aa: CASSQLEEGTPTYEQYF
v_call: TRBV4-3; d_call: TRBD1; cdr3_aa: CASSRKVRQGIYEQYF
v_call: TRBV25-1; d_call: .; cdr3_aa: CASSESGTDYEQYF
v_call: TRBV30; d_call: .; cdr3_aa: CAWSLPEMNTEAFF
v_call: TRBV10-3; d_call: TRBD1; cdr3_aa: CAISDPGQGATDTQYF
v_call: TRBV13; d_call: .; cdr3_aa: CASSLGVGKETQYF
v_call: TRBV6-6; d_call: .; cdr3_aa: CASWSRTNNSPLHF
v_call: TRBV6-2/TRBV6-3; d_call: TRBD2; cdr3_aa: CASSPTYGTRRQADTGELFF
v_call: TRBV20-1; d_call: .; cdr3_aa: CSARDPGVGYGYTF
v_call: TRBV6-5; d_call: .; cdr3_aa: CASRHTGDYNEQYF
v_call: TRBV11-2; d_call: TRBD2; cdr3_aa: CASSLNGLVADTQYF
v_call: TRBV6-5; d_call: .; cdr3_aa: CASSPPPSGPYEQYF
v_call: TRBV7-8; d_call: TRBD2; cdr3_aa: CASKYGLAPSAGRADTQYF
v_call: TRBV29-1; d_call: TRBD1; cdr3_aa: CSVKEQGIHEQYF
v_call: TRBV27; d_call: TRBD2; cdr3_aa: CASAGLAGRPYF